These 23 T cell receptor beta chains originate from one sample sequenced in a study of shared clonotypes between healthy human individuals. Sequencing was performed with immunoSEQ multiplex PCR; in TCRdb, only in-frame clones are kept and a portion is missing. The sample includes 2 million to 2.5 million clones, 85% to 95% of them seen just once. Sequenced material: naive CD4+ T cells from PBMCs. Subset of the sample: CD45RA+ positively selected. These receptor sequences come from a man younger than 35 in good health. Some clones in this sample may be carry-over from other donors' samples.

In the case of this clone: Other DNA sequences within the sample encode an identical CDR3. This chain joins TRBV27 and TRBJ1-1, with D possibly TRBD1 on 5 matching bases. Trimming shortened V by 2 bases and J by 1 base, and 11 bases separated the two germline ends. The CDR3 runs 15 residues. CDR1 is MNHEY and CDR2 is SMNVEV in the germline V gene (reference sequence). CDR3 sequence reads: CASSLLGRANTEAFF. For the CDR3, the DNA is TGTGCCAGCAGTTTACTCGGCAGGGCGAACACTGAAGCTTTCTTT.

This clone is a singleton in its sample. The chain recombines TRBV18 with TRBJ1-1, with unresolved D. This CDR3 has 12 amino acids. Trimming shortened V by 5 bases and J by 9 bases, and 13 bases separated the two germline ends. The germline V gene encodes CDR1 KGHSH and CDR2 LQKENI. CDR3 region: CASSAKLPKAFF. The DNA of the CDR3 is TGTGCCAGCTCAGCGAAGCTTCCCAAAGCTTTCTTT. The variable domain in full, completed from reference TRBV18 and TRBJ1-1, reads NAGVMQNPRHLVRRRGQEARLRCSPMKGHSHVYWYRQLPEEGLKFMVYLQKENIIDESGMPKERFSAEFPKEGPSILRIQQVVRGDSAAYFCASSAKLPKAFFGQGTRLTVV.

The chain is built from TRBV5-4 and TRBJ2-3; a possible D gene is TRBD2 (5 bases). The CDR3 spans 15 residues. V lost 5 bases, J lost 2 bases, and 15 bases lay in between. Germline V CDR1 and CDR2: SGHNT, YYREEE (reference sequence). The CDR3 sequence is CASRGKLGPTDTQYF. CDR3 DNA: TGTGCCAGCAGGGGAAAACTAGGCCCCACAGATACGCAGTATTTT.

V is TRBV2 and J is TRBJ2-4; D possibly uses TRBD1 or TRBD2 (5 bases each). The V end was cut by 8 bases, the J end by 8 bases, with 22 bases between. In germline, CDR1 is SNHLY, CDR2 FYNNEI. The CDR3 is 15 amino acids. CDR3 sequence: CASRWGSRLGDIQYF. DNA for the CDR3: TGTGCCAGCCGATGGGGGAGCCGACTCGGGGACATTCAGTACTTC.

This clone is a singleton in its sample. The chain combines TRBV18 with TRBJ1-1; D possibly corresponds to TRBD1 (6 bases). The CDR3 runs to 15 residues. Germline V gene lookup returns CDR1 KGHSH and CDR2 LQKENI. Between the trimmed V and J ends, which lost 3 bases and 4 bases, there was a span of 15 bases. CDR3 bases: TGTGCCAGCTCACCGCCCGCAGGGGCGAGCACTGAAGCTTTCTTT. Protein sequence: CASSPPAGASTEAFF.

The V gene is TRBV5-4, the J gene TRBJ1-6; 9 bases line up with TRBD1. CDR1 is SGHNT and CDR2 is YYREEE in the germline V gene (reference sequence). The CDR3 is made up of 15 amino acids. J gave up 11 bases and V 0 bases, and 6 bases lay outside the gene matches. The CDR3 here is CASSLAGTGSPPLHF. The CDR3 DNA reads TGTGCCAGCAGCTTGGCCGGGACAGGGAGTCCACCCCTCCACTTT.

About this clone itself: At the DNA level, this CDR3 is encoded by other sequences in the same sample as well. This sequence joins TRBV28 and TRBJ1-1; D is perhaps TRBD1 (6 bases). The CDR3 runs 14 residues. Per the germline V gene, CDR1 is MDHEN and CDR2 is SYDVKM. V was trimmed by 2 bases and J by 0 bases, leaving 7 bases between them. In nucleotides, the CDR3 is TGTGCCAGCAGTTTAGGGACACTGAACACTGAAGCTTTCTTT. This gives the protein CASSLGTLNTEAFF.

The gene calls are TRBV7-6 and TRBJ2-5; 12 nucleotides line up with TRBD2. The V and J ends lost 1 base and 4 bases, in that order; junction bases with no gene match: 7. Germline V gene lookup returns CDR1 SGHVS and CDR2 FNYEAQ. The CDR3 totals 17 residues. CDR3 sequence: CASSLGSASGRAETQYF. CDR3 bases: TGTGCCAGCAGCTTAGGGTCGGCTAGCGGGAGGGCAGAGACCCAGTACTTC.

The CDR3 DNA sequence: TGTGCCAGCTCACCAGTCGCGAACACCGGGGAGCTGTTTTTT. This encodes CASSPVANTGELFF. V gene TRBV18 combines with J gene TRBJ2-2; D uncertain. The CDR3 covers 14 residues. Trimming pared 2 bases from V and 0 bases from J, leaving 4 bases between. The germline V gene encodes CDR1 KGHSH and CDR2 LQKENI.

The rearrangement uses TRBV5-4 and TRBJ2-7; 13 bases are a match to TRBD2. The CDR3 loop spans 15 amino acids. Trimming removed 4 bases from V and 5 bases from J; junction bases left unmatched: 6. Germline V gives CDR1 SGHNT, CDR2 YYREEE (reference sequence). CDR3: CASSQRTSGSDEQYF. The CDR3 region has the DNA TGTGCCAGCAGCCAGAGGACTAGCGGGAGCGACGAGCAGTACTTC.

V and J are TRBV28 and TRBJ1-1; D is uncertain. Germline CDR1 reads MDHEN; CDR2 reads SYDVKM. Trimming pared 6 bases from V and 1 base from J, leaving 15 bases between. This CDR3 has 15 amino acids. The CDR3 protein is CASRRFGGSNTEAFF. Written as DNA, the CDR3 is TGTGCCAGCAGGAGATTCGGAGGGTCGAACACTGAAGCTTTCTTT.

The chain uses TRBV28 and TRBJ2-7; D may be TRBD1 or TRBD2 (5 bases each). Germline V CDR1 and CDR2: MDHEN, SYDVKM. The CDR3 runs to 14 residues. The V and J ends lost 7 bases and 6 bases respectively, with 19 bases between them. The CDR3 loop reads CASKLSGARGEQYF. The CDR3 bases are TGTGCCAGCAAGTTGTCCGGGGCCCGAGGCGAGCAGTACTTC.

The chain uses TRBV7-8 and TRBJ1-1; the D is unclear. Trimming removed 2 bases at V and 6 bases at J, with 10 bases between. This CDR3 spans 13 amino acids. Per the germline V gene, CDR1 is SGHVS and CDR2 is FQNEAQ. For the CDR3, the DNA is TGTGCCAGCAGCTTACCGGGTATCGCTGAAGCTTTCTTT. Amino acids: CASSLPGIAEAFF.

This chain uses TRBV7-9 with TRBJ1-4; no clear D gene. Deletions cut 5 bases from V and 7 bases from J, with 5 bases between. The CDR3 runs to 11 residues. Germline loops: CDR1 SEHNR, CDR2 FQNEAQ (reference sequence). CDR3 residues: CASSKIEKLFF. CDR3 nucleotides: TGTGCCAGCAGCAAGATTGAAAAACTGTTTTTT.

The chain couples TRBV7-9 to TRBJ2-7; D is ambiguous. Germline V CDR1 and CDR2: SEHNR, FQNEAQ (reference sequence). V was cut by 3 bases and J by 7 bases, with 22 bases left in between. The CDR3 is made up of 16 amino acids. The CDR3 reads CASSFRSNTLDREQYF. CDR3 bases: TGTGCCAGCAGCTTTCGATCTAACACCCTTGATAGGGAGCAGTACTTC.

The chain couples TRBV30 to TRBJ2-7; 9 bases map to TRBD1. The CDR3 length is 15 residues. Per the germline V gene, CDR1 is GTSNPN and CDR2 is SVGIG (reference sequence). V was pared by 0 bases and J by 0 bases, with 3 bases of the junction left unmatched. CDR3 sequence reads: CAWSVGTGYSYEQYF. The CDR3 nucleotides are TGTGCCTGGAGTGTAGGGACAGGGTACTCCTACGAGCAGTACTTC. The whole variable domain, filled in from reference TRBV30 and TRBJ2-7, reads SQTIHQWPATLVQPVGSPLSLECTVEGTSNPNLYWYRQAAGRGLQLLFYSVGIGQISSEVPQNLSASRPQDRQFILSSKKLLLSDSGFYLCAWSVGTGYSYEQYFGPGTRLTVT.

This chain links TRBV5-1 with TRBJ1-2, with 12 positions matching TRBD1. In germline, CDR1 is SGHRS, CDR2 YFSETQ. Trimming removed 3 bases from V and 8 bases from J; junction bases left unmatched: 8. There are 15 residues in the CDR3. CDR3 sequence: CASSSSGTGGEGYTF. The CDR3 bases are TGCGCCAGCAGCTCTTCCGGGACAGGGGGCGAAGGCTACACCTTC. The whole variable domain, remainder taken from reference TRBV5-1 and TRBJ1-2, is KAGVTQTPRYLIKTRGQQVTLSCSPISGHRSVSWYQQTPGQGLQFLFEYFSETQRNKGNFPGRFSGRQFSNSRSEMNVSTLELGDSALYLCASSSSGTGGEGYTFGSGTRLTVV.

The chain recombines TRBV7-3 with TRBJ2-7; D not resolved. The V gene lost 5 bases and the J gene lost 6 bases, with 14 bases spanning the gap. Germline V gene lookup returns CDR1 SGHTA and CDR2 FQGTGA. The CDR3 covers 13 residues. The CDR3 bases are TGTGCCAGCAGCCCCGACACCCATGGCGAGCAGTACTTC. Its translation: CASSPDTHGEQYF.

A note on this clone: Different DNA sequences within this sample yield the same CDR3. This chain joins TRBV4-2 and TRBJ1-4; 7 bases map to TRBD1. The CDR3 runs to 16 residues. CDR1 and CDR2 from the germline V gene are LGHNA and YNFKEQ. V shed 1 base and J 1 base; nucleotides not matched to a gene: 3. CDR3 DNA sequence: TGTGCCAGCAGCCAAGGCAACAGGGGAACTAATGAAAAACTGTTTTTT. Encoded protein: CASSQGNRGTNEKLFF.

CDR3 sequence reads: CASSSMGGVGNTEAFF. Here the CDR3 DNA reads TGCGCCAGCAGCTCCATGGGGGGAGTTGGGAACACTGAAGCTTTCTTT. This chain uses TRBV5-1 with TRBJ1-1, with D perhaps matching TRBD1 (5 bases). From germline, CDR1 is SGHRS and CDR2 YFSETQ. CDR3 length equals 16 residues. V lost 3 bases to trimming and J lost 1 base, with 16 bases between them.

This chain links TRBV15 with TRBJ2-2, with 12 bases that match TRBD2. V lost 6 bases, J lost 5 bases, and 13 bases stayed unmatched. CDR1 is LNHNV, CDR2 YYDKDF, per germline (reference sequence). CDR3 length: 18 amino acids. In DNA, the CDR3 is TGTGCCACCAGGGGCTCTAGCGGGAGGGCCGTTAGGACCGGGGAGCTGTTTTTT. Translation gives CATRGSSGRAVRTGELFF.

The chain carries TRBV14 and TRBJ2-7; D gene ambiguous. The CDR3 consists of 13 residues. Germline CDR1 is SGHDN and CDR2 is FVKESK. V was shortened by 1 base and J by 1 base, with 5 bases between the two germline ends. CDR3: CASSQAQSYEQYF. The CDR3 region has the DNA TGTGCCAGCAGCCAAGCCCAGTCCTACGAGCAGTACTTC.

The chain couples TRBV28 to TRBJ2-2; D possibly uses TRBD1 or TRBD2 (6 bases each). The V end was cut by 9 bases, the J end by 2 bases, with 16 bases between. Looked up from germline, CDR1 is MDHEN and CDR2 is SYDVKM. CDR3 length: 15 residues. CDR3 region: CASEAGGANTGELFF. CDR3 nucleotide sequence: TGTGCCAGTGAGGCCGGGGGCGCAAACACCGGGGAGCTGTTTTTT.